These 10 T cell receptor beta chains share one sample of origin, sequenced in a study of beta chain features in type 1 diabetes. Study-level findings and limits: Among patients with Type 1 diabetes, TCRB CDR3s were moderately but significantly shorter in every one of the four CD4+ subsets.

The antigens these receptors bind are not known. The entirety of the isolated RNA underwent reverse transcription, so expressed TCRB transcripts were sequenced. Only in-frame clones appear in the TCRdb table, and some are missing; sequencing was by immunoSEQ multiplex PCR. Of over 40,000 clones listed, over 60% are singletons. Sequenced sample: Tregs from blood. These receptors originate from a woman in her late teens or twenties with type 1 diabetes.

There are a few counts of this clone. The V call is TRBV4-2, the J call TRBJ2-7, with TRBD1 matching over 10 bases. Germline assignment: CDR1 LGHNA and CDR2 YNFKEQ. The CDR3 runs to 14 residues. V shed 4 bases and J 3 bases; nucleotides not matched to a gene: 3. The CDR3 loop reads CASSPGTGVYEQYF. The CDR3 DNA sequence: TGTGCCAGCAGCCCCGGGACAGGGGTCTACGAGCAGTACTTC.

CDR3 region: CAWSVPGSPEAFF. Here the CDR3 DNA reads TGTGCCTGGAGTGTACCAGGGTCGCCCGAAGCTTTCTTT. The chain combines TRBV30 with TRBJ1-1; possible D gene TRBD1, 5 bases. Between the trimmed V and J ends, which lost 0 bases and 8 bases, there was a span of 13 bases. CDR1 is GTSNPN and CDR2 is SVGIG in the germline V gene (reference sequence). This CDR3 is 13 amino acids long.

This clone was seen more than once but under ten times. The rearrangement joins TRBV6-5 to TRBJ1-6, with D hard to call. The V gene's germline CDR1 is MNHEY and CDR2 SVGAGI. The CDR3 length is 11 residues. V was clipped by 2 bases and J by 16 bases, with 9 bases between them. CDR3 residues: CASSYTTGLHF. CDR3 nucleotides: TGTGCCAGCAGTTACACGACGGGGCTCCACTTT.

The chain uses TRBV18 and TRBJ2-1, with 8 bases lining up with TRBD2. Germline values: CDR1 KGHSH, CDR2 LQKENI. V gave up 2 bases and J gave up 8 bases; unmatched junction bases: 8. The CDR3 has 15 amino acids. The chain's CDR3 is CASSPRREALDEQFF. In DNA form, the CDR3 reads TGTGCCAGCTCACCAAGGCGGGAGGCTTTGGATGAGCAGTTCTTC.

V usage is TRBV9 and J usage is TRBJ2-3; possible D gene TRBD1, 5 bases. Germline V gene lookup returns CDR1 SGDLS and CDR2 YYNGEE. V lost 0 bases and J lost 6, with 5 bases in between. This CDR3 contains 12 residues. The CDR3 reads CASSVEGDTQYF. In nucleotides, the CDR3 is TGTGCCAGCAGCGTAGAGGGGGATACGCAGTATTTT. The full variable domain, its missing parts supplied by reference TRBV9 and TRBJ2-3, is DSGVTQTPKHLITATGQRVTLRCSPRSGDLSVYWYQQSLDQGLQFLIQYYNGEERAKGNILERFSAQQFPDLHSELNLSSLELGDSALYFCASSVEGDTQYFGPGTRLTVL.

The V and J genes are TRBV10-3 and TRBJ2-7, with TRBD1 identical over 7 bases. J gave up 2 bases and V 2 bases, and 9 bases lay outside the gene matches. Germline V gene data show CDR1 as ENHRY and CDR2 as SYGVKD. The CDR3 consists of 16 residues. CDR3 protein: CAISESQGVPPYEQYF. The DNA for the CDR3 is TGTGCCATCAGTGAGAGCCAGGGGGTTCCCCCCTACGAGCAGTACTTC.

V and J are TRBV6-6 and TRBJ1-1; TRBD1 is a possible D gene (6 bases). The germline V and J ends were trimmed by 6 bases and 5 bases, with 16 bases remaining between them. CDR1 is MNHNY and CDR2 is SVGAGI in the germline V gene (reference sequence). The CDR3 runs 14 residues. CDR3 DNA sequence: TGTGCCAGCAGCACATCAACAGGGTATACTGAAGCTTTCTTT. Amino acids: CASSTSTGYTEAFF.

The chain combines TRBV28 with TRBJ2-7; maybe TRBD2 (6 bases). The V gene lost 3 bases and the J gene lost 4 bases, with 13 bases spanning the gap. The germline V gene encodes CDR1 MDHEN and CDR2 SYDVKM. This CDR3 has 14 residues. CDR3 DNA: TGTGCCAGCAGTTTGAGAGGGAGCGGGTACGAGCAGTACTTC. Residues: CASSLRGSGYEQYF.

This clone has a handful of counts. The chain links TRBV18 to TRBJ1-2; no reliable D call. V lost 2 bases, J lost 2 bases, and 12 bases lay in between. CDR1 is KGHSH, CDR2 LQKENI, per germline. This CDR3 comprises 15 residues. The CDR3 is CASSPASGSNYGYTF. CDR3 sequence (DNA): TGTGCCAGCTCACCAGCGTCCGGGTCCAACTATGGCTACACCTTC.

The rearrangement links TRBV15 to TRBJ2-2; 9 bases are shared with TRBD2. After removal of 3 bases from V and 4 bases from J, the junction contained 6 bases not matched to a gene. This CDR3 comprises 16 residues. In germline, CDR1 is LNHNV, CDR2 YYDKDF (reference sequence). CDR3 DNA sequence: TGTGCCACCAGCAGGGAGACTAGCGGAATCACCGGGGAGCTGTTTTTT. Translated: CATSRETSGITGELFF.